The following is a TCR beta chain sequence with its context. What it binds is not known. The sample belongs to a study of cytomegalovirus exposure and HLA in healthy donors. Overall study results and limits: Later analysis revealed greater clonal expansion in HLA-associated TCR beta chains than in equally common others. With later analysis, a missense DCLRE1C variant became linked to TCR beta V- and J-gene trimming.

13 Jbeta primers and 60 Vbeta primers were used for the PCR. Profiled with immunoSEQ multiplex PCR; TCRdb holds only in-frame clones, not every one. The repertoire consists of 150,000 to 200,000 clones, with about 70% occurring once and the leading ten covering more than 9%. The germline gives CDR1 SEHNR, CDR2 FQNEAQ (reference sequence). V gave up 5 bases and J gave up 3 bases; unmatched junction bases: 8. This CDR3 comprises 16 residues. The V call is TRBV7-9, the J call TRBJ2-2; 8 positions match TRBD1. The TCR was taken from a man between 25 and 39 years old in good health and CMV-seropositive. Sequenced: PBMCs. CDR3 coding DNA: TGTGCCAGCAGCCCCACCGGGACAGGAGACACCGGGGAGCTGTTTTTT. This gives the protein CASSPTGTGDTGELFF.